The present entry profiles one T cell receptor beta chain with its context. The antigen remains undetermined. These data originate in a study of shared clonotypes between healthy human individuals. Whole-study context: Used for every donor were three CD4 naive, three CD4 memory, two CD8 naive and one CD8 memory plate.

Study observations and caveats: Represented diversity (both genetic and exposure-history) was limited by the small number of donors.

The CDR3 spans 15 residues. Germline V gene sequence: CDR1 MDHEN, CDR2 SYDVKM. Trimming pared 5 bases from V and 3 bases from J, leaving 15 bases between. Genomic DNA belonging to each subset was distributed in equal measure over several immunoSEQ plates. Authors' methods: Filtering differed since immunoSEQ provided only junctions, with no quality scores. Sequenced by immunoSEQ multiplex PCR; TCRdb stores in-frame clones only, minus some. That table furnishes V, J and clone size, whereas the DNA furnished D and trimming. The table includes some 2,500,000 clones, under 95% detected once. The chain has TRBV28 and TRBJ2-3; TRBD2 might be the D (6 bases). This clonotype originated in a man between 18 and 29 years old in good health. Some clones in this sample may be carry-over from other donors' samples. Input material: naive CD4+ T cells from PBMCs. The sample's subset: CD45RA+ positively selected. DNA of the CDR3: TGTGCCAGCAGTCCCTTGGGGGGAGCTACAGATACGCAGTATTTT. Its protein is CASSPLGGATDTQYF. Full variable domain (rest looked up from reference TRBV28 and TRBJ2-3): DVKVTQSSRYLVKRTGEKVFLECVQDMDHENMFWYRQDPGLGLRLIYFSYDVKMKEKGDIPEGYSVSREKKERFSLILESASTNQTSMYLCASSPLGGATDTQYFGPGTRLTVL.